The text below deals with one T cell receptor beta chain. Its specificity is unknown. Clones were sequenced by immunoSEQ multiplex PCR, and TCRdb holds only the in-frame ones, with some missing. The repertoire holds 150,000 to 200,000 clones, with about 87% as singletons. The source of the sample is a study of radiation and T cells in renal cell carcinoma. Study-level findings and limits: From baseline, blood top tumor clonotypes peaked at 2 weeks post-radiation. Pretreatment tumor biopsies were lacking, so baseline clonotypes are unknown.

Time point denoted: blood 4 weeks post-SBRT, at nephrectomy. Treatment in this sample: 15 Gy SBRT to primary tumor, nephrectomy 4 weeks later. Nephrectomy followed 15 Gy stereotactic body radiation by 4 weeks. Radiation-treated patients gave blood at baseline, week 2 and week 4. The sample in question was blood, obtained from a patient whose treatment included radiotherapy and nephrectomy. This TCR was sampled from a woman between 50 and 59 years old with renal cell carcinoma.

The CDR3 loop reads CASSLAPYTGELFF. DNA of the CDR3: TGTGCCAGCAGCTTAGCCCCGTATACCGGGGAGCTGTTTTTT. The rearrangement uses TRBV7-2 and TRBJ2-2; D unclear. Germline lookup yields CDR1 SGHTA and CDR2 FQGNSA. CDR3 length equals 14 residues. The V and J ends lost 0 bases and 5 bases respectively, with 7 bases between them.